Following are 28 T cell receptor beta chains from one sample sequenced in a study of T cells after posttransplantation cyclophosphamide. Method: immunoSEQ multiplex PCR; TCRdb's copy keeps in-frame clones and lacks some. There are roughly 40,000 clones in the sample, none observed a single time. Specimen: PBMCs. These receptors were obtained from a woman between 45 and 65 years old in good health and a related stem cell transplant donor.

Many counts were recorded for this clone. The chain uses TRBV10-1 and TRBJ2-2, with 7 bases lining up with TRBD1. The J segment lost 6 bases and the V segment lost 0 bases, leaving 4 bases of the junction unmatched. The V gene's germline CDR1 is WNHNN and CDR2 SYGVQD (reference sequence). The CDR3 consists of 15 residues. The CDR3 nucleotides are TGCGCCAGCAGTGAGTCCTCAGGGGGTGCCGGGGAGCTGTTTTTT. This codes for CASSESSGGAGELFF.

This clone was detected only a few times. The V gene is TRBV6-5, the J gene TRBJ1-2; 12 bases are a match to TRBD1. V dropped 7 bases and J dropped 6; count of bases not matched to a gene: 6. This CDR3 comprises 14 residues. Germline CDR1 MNHEY, CDR2 SVGAGI. The CDR3 sequence is CASTPGQGAHGYTF. DNA of the CDR3: TGTGCCAGCACCCCGGGACAGGGGGCACATGGCTACACCTTC.

The V call is TRBV6-5, the J call TRBJ1-2; the match to TRBD1 covers 9 bases. Germline V gives CDR1 MNHEY, CDR2 SVGAGI. J lost 3 bases, V lost 6 bases, and 5 bases had no gene match. This CDR3 contains 14 residues. CDR3 bases: TGTGCCAGCAGGAACACAGGGGGCGACTATGGCTACACCTTC. It is translated as CASRNTGGDYGYTF.

In this sample, this clone turned up many times. This rearrangement joins TRBV4-1 to TRBJ1-2, with D possibly being TRBD1 (5 bases). Deletions cut 2 bases from V and 5 bases from J, with 15 bases between. Looked up from germline, CDR1 is MGHRA and CDR2 is YSYEKL. This CDR3 comprises 15 residues. The CDR3 loop is CASSQILQKGYGYTF. CDR3 coding DNA: TGCGCCAGCAGCCAAATCCTTCAAAAGGGGTATGGCTACACCTTC.

This clone was picked up many times. The chain has TRBV6-1 and TRBJ2-3; 8 bases align to TRBD1. Germline CDR1 reads MNHNS; CDR2 reads SASEGT. Trimming at V came to 6 bases and at J to 2 bases, leaving 7 bases not matched to a gene. The CDR3 length is 15 residues. Written as DNA, the CDR3 is TGTGCCAGCAGGGGGACAGGAATTGACACAGATACGCAGTATTTT. Its protein is CASRGTGIDTDTQYF.

At least ten counts were recorded for this clone. V and J are TRBV19 and TRBJ1-5, with TRBD1 as a possible D gene (5 bases). CDR1 and CDR2 from the germline V gene are LNHDA and SQIVND (reference sequence). This CDR3 comprises 14 residues. Trimming removed 7 bases at V and 11 bases at J, with 21 bases between. In DNA, the CDR3 is TGTGCCAGTACCCCTATGGGGGGTATCGAGACCCAGCATTTT. It is translated as CASTPMGGIETQHF.

The chain links TRBV5-5 to TRBJ1-1, with 7 bases fitting TRBD1. V trimming: 2 bases; J trimming: 4 bases; junction bases outside the gene matches: 8. There are 15 residues in the CDR3. CDR1 and CDR2 (germline): SGHKS, YYEKEE (reference sequence). CDR3 bases: TGTGCCAGCAGCTTCCAGGGGGTCAAAGGCACTGAAGCTTTCTTT. Translating it yields CASSFQGVKGTEAFF.

This clone was counted ten times or more. The rearrangement links TRBV9 to TRBJ2-6; weak D call: TRBD2 (5 bases). The germline V gene encodes CDR1 SGDLS and CDR2 YYNGEE. Trimming shortened V by 3 bases and J by 0 bases, and 10 bases separated the two germline ends. The length of the CDR3 is 16 residues. CDR3: CASSGTDRSGANVLTF. The CDR3 DNA reads as TGTGCCAGCAGCGGGACTGATCGCTCTGGGGCCAACGTCCTGACTTTC.

The table lists this clone with many counts. This chain joins TRBV29-1 and TRBJ2-5; the D gene is possibly TRBD1 (7 bases). V shed 7 bases and J shed 1 base, with 16 bases lying between them. Per germline, CDR1 SQVTM and CDR2 ANQGSEA. The CDR3 has 14 residues. CDR3 bases: TGCAGCGCTATGGAGGGGGCTACCCAAGAGACCCAGTACTTC. Protein: CSAMEGATQETQYF.

This clone was picked up many times. V and J are TRBV12-5 and TRBJ1-2; the match to TRBD1 covers 12 bases. The ends lost 6 bases at V and 10 bases at J; junction bases unmatched: 15. The germline V gene encodes CDR1 LGHNT and CDR2 FRNRAP. This CDR3 comprises 16 residues. CDR3: CASGPGQGARGKDYTF. The DNA of the CDR3 is TGTGCTAGTGGCCCGGGACAGGGGGCGCGAGGGAAGGACTACACCTTC. Full variable domain (remainder filled in from reference TRBV12-5 and TRBJ1-2): DARVTQTPRHKVTEMGQEVTMRCQPILGHNTVFWYRQTMMQGLELLAYFRNRAPLDDSGMPKDRFSAEMPDATLATLKIQPSEPRDSAVYFCASGPGQGARGKDYTFGSGTRLTVV.

This clone was seen ten or more times. The gene calls are TRBV19 and TRBJ2-1; TRBD1 matches at 11 bases. In germline, CDR1 is LNHDA, CDR2 SQIVND (reference sequence). This CDR3 is built from 15 residues. V shed 3 bases, J shed 9 bases, and the junction held 7 bases outside the gene matches. The DNA of the CDR3 is TGTGCCAGTAGTATTTTCAGGACAGGGGGCCCTGAGCAGTTCTTC. Its protein product is CASSIFRTGGPEQFF. Looking up the rest from reference TRBV19 and TRBJ2-1 gives the full variable domain: DGGITQSPKYLFRKEGQNVTLSCEQNLNHDAMYWYRQDPGQGLRLIYYSQIVNDFQKGDIAEGYSVSREKKESFPLTVTSAQKNPTAFYLCASSIFRTGGPEQFFGPGTRLTVL.

The chain links TRBV5-1 to TRBJ1-1; perhaps TRBD1 as D (6 bases). Deletions cut 4 bases from V and 10 bases from J, with 29 bases between. CDR1 is SGHRS, CDR2 YFSETQ, per germline. The CDR3 totals 17 residues. This CDR3 is CASSLYGPRDTETGAFF. The CDR3 nucleotides read TGCGCCAGCAGCCTATATGGACCCCGGGACACCGAAACGGGAGCTTTCTTT.

This clone has more than one count but fewer than ten. This sequence joins TRBV18 and TRBJ2-5; D is possibly TRBD1 (6 bases). The better agreement between TRBJ2-7 and the DNA end casts doubt on the J call. Germline assignment: CDR1 KGHSH and CDR2 LQKENI. This CDR3 is built from 14 residues. CDR3 region: CASSPGHRTYEQYF. In DNA, the CDR3 is TGTGCCAGCTCACCGGGACACAGAACCTACGAGCAGTACTTC.

Ten or more counts support this clone. The V call is TRBV2, the J call TRBJ1-6; D possibly corresponds to TRBD1 (5 bases). There are 15 residues in the CDR3. The V end lost 10 bases, the J end lost 5 bases, and 18 bases lay between the germline ends. Germline CDR1 SNHLY, CDR2 FYNNEI. The CDR3 spells CATKRGETDNSPLHF. The CDR3 nucleotides are TGTGCCACCAAAAGGGGTGAAACAGATAATTCACCCCTCCACTTT.

This clone was seen at least ten times. Other nucleotide sequences from this sample produce the same CDR3. This rearrangement joins TRBV5-1 to TRBJ2-3; D is possibly TRBD2 (5 bases). With 8 bases removed from V and 6 bases from J, the gap between germline ends came to 13 bases. CDR3 length equals 12 residues. CDR1 and CDR2 (germline): SGHRS, YFSETQ. The CDR3: CASSLTTDTQYF. CDR3 nucleotide sequence: TGCGCCAGTAGCCTGACTACGGATACGCAGTATTTT.

The chain links TRBV28 to TRBJ2-5, with D uncertain. CDR3 length: 15 residues. V was clipped by 3 bases and J by 2 bases, with 13 bases between them. Germline CDR1 MDHEN, CDR2 SYDVKM. The CDR3 bases are TGTGCCAGCAGTTTTCCCTCTGACGGGCAAGAGACCCAGTACTTC. Residues: CASSFPSDGQETQYF.

This clone was observed at least ten times. The chain is built from TRBV6-5 and TRBJ1-2, with a possible D match to TRBD1 (6 bases). The CDR3 has 13 amino acids. V gave up 3 bases and J gave up 8 bases, with 13 bases separating them. Germline V gene data show CDR1 as MNHEY and CDR2 as SVGAGI. This CDR3 reads CASSYPGDRGYTF. The CDR3 coding sequence is TGTGCCAGCAGTTATCCAGGGGACCGGGGCTACACCTTC.

This clone was counted many times. This chain connects TRBV5-1 to TRBJ2-7; D ambiguous. This CDR3 is 14 amino acids long. Germline assignment: CDR1 SGHRS and CDR2 YFSETQ. Deletions cut 0 bases from V and 1 base from J, with 8 bases between. CDR3 protein: CASSLGVKSYEQYF. The CDR3 DNA is TGCGCCAGCAGCTTGGGAGTCAAGTCCTACGAGCAGTACTTC.

The table lists this clone with many counts. The chain joins TRBV4-1 to TRBJ1-1, with unresolved D. V lost 4 bases to trimming and J lost 0 bases, with 18 bases between them. The CDR3 is 17 residues long. Germline lookup yields CDR1 MGHRA and CDR2 YSYEKL. Here the CDR3 DNA reads TGCGCCAGCAGCCCCGAAAGACTAGACTCTATGAACACTGAAGCTTTCTTT. Encoded protein: CASSPERLDSMNTEAFF.

This clone was observed at least ten times. The chain combines TRBV21-1 with TRBJ1-2. TRBV21-1 is reported as a pseudogene. There are 13 residues in the CDR3. DNA for the CDR3: TGTGCCAGCAGCTCCACTCCCGGTTTGGGCTACACCTTC. Translated: CASSSTPGLGYTF.

This clone was picked up many times. V usage is TRBV28 and J usage is TRBJ1-3, with TRBD1 matching 9 bases. The ends lost 4 bases at V and 6 bases at J; junction bases unmatched: 7. The CDR3 runs 15 residues. Germline assignment: CDR1 MDHEN and CDR2 SYDVKM. The CDR3 is CASSSEGQGENTIYF. In DNA, the CDR3 is TGTGCCAGCAGTTCCGAGGGACAGGGCGAAAACACCATATATTTT.

This clone was observed many times. The rearrangement joins TRBV6-1 to TRBJ1-1, with TRBD1 matching 10 bases. Germline V gives CDR1 MNHNS, CDR2 SASEGT. The length of the CDR3 is 15 residues. The ends lost 4 bases at V and 5 bases at J; junction bases unmatched: 7. CDR3: CASSVGRTGGTEAFF. CDR3 sequence (DNA): TGTGCCAGCAGTGTTGGGCGGACAGGGGGAACTGAAGCTTTCTTT.

In this sample, this clone turned up many times. The chain has TRBV28 and TRBJ2-7; D uncertain. This CDR3 spans 13 amino acids. V was shortened by 3 bases and J by 3 bases, with 9 bases between the two germline ends. Germline V CDR1 and CDR2: MDHEN, SYDVKM. CDR3 nucleotide sequence: TGTGCCAGCAGTTTGGGCAGATTCTACGAGCAGTACTTC. Encoded protein: CASSLGRFYEQYF.

The table lists this clone with a few counts. V usage is TRBV30 and J usage is TRBJ2-4, with 8 bases lining up with TRBD1. This CDR3 is built from 14 residues. CDR1 and CDR2 (germline): GTSNPN, SVGIG (reference sequence). With V trimmed by 5 bases and J by 2 bases, 5 bases remained unmatched. Written as DNA, the CDR3 is TGTGCCTGGGCAGGGGGCGTCACCAAAAACATTCAGTACTTC. This sequence encodes CAWAGGVTKNIQYF. Variable domain in full (rest from reference TRBV30 and TRBJ2-4): SQTIHQWPATLVQPVGSPLSLECTVEGTSNPNLYWYRQAAGRGLQLLFYSVGIGQISSEVPQNLSASRPQDRQFILSSKKLLLSDSGFYLCAWAGGVTKNIQYFGAGTRLSVL.

This clone turned up a few times. J is TRBJ1-1 and V is TRBV6-6; tentative D call: TRBD1 (5 bases). The CDR3 covers 13 residues. Trimming stripped 5 bases from V and 6 bases from J, with 13 bases between. Germline CDR1 MNHNY, CDR2 SVGAGI (reference sequence). The CDR3 coding sequence is TGTGCCAGCAGTCTCCTGGGGGGGGCTGAAGCTTTCTTT. Translation: CASSLLGGAEAFF.

Ten or more counts support this clone. The chain has TRBV2 and TRBJ2-7; TRBD1 aligns across 8 bases. Per the germline V gene, CDR1 is SNHLY and CDR2 is FYNNEI. The length of the CDR3 is 13 residues. With V trimmed by 6 bases and J by 3 bases, 4 bases remained unmatched. Written as DNA, the CDR3 is TGTGCCAGCAGCCGGGACAGGAACTACGAGCAGTACTTC. Translation: CASSRDRNYEQYF.

This clone was seen repeatedly, ten times or more. This CDR3 is CASGLGYEQYF. The CDR3 DNA is TGTGCCAGCGGACTCGGGTACGAGCAGTACTTC. The V call is TRBV27, the J call TRBJ2-7; TRBD2 might be the D (5 bases). Germline CDR1 reads MNHEY; CDR2 reads SMNVEV (reference sequence). The CDR3 is made up of 11 amino acids. Trimming stripped 8 bases from V and 4 bases from J, with 9 bases between.

At least ten counts were recorded for this clone. This sequence joins TRBV9 and TRBJ2-1; perhaps TRBD1 as D (6 bases). CDR3 length equals 16 residues. Trimming took off 3 bases at V and 0 bases at J, with 13 bases between the two ends. The germline V gene has CDR1 SGDLS and CDR2 YYNGEE. In DNA form, the CDR3 reads TGTGCCAGCAGCGCGAGAACAGGGAGCTCCTACAATGAGCAGTTCTTC. Protein: CASSARTGSSYNEQFF.